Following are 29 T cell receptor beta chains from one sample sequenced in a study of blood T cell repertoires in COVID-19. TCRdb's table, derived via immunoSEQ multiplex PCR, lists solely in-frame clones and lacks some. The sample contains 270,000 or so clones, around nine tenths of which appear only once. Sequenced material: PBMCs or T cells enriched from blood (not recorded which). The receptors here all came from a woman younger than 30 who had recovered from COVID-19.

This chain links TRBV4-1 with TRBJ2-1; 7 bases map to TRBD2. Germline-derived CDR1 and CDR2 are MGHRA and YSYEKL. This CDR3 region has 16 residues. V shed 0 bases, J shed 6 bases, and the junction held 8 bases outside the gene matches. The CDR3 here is CASSQEFLAALNEQFF. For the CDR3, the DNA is TGCGCCAGCAGCCAAGAATTCCTAGCGGCACTCAATGAGCAGTTCTTC.

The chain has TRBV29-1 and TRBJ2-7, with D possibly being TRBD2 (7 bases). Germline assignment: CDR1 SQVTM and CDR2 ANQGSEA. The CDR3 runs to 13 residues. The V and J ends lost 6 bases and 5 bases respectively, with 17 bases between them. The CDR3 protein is CSVASGGDNEQYF. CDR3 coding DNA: TGCAGCGTAGCTAGTGGGGGGGACAACGAGCAGTACTTC.

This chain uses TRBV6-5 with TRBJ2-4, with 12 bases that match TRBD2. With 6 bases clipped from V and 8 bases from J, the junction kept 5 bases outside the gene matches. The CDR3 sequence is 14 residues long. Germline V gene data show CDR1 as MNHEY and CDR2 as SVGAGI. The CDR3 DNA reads TGTGCCAGCAGGACTAGCGGGAGAGGATACATTCAGTACTTC. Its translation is CASRTSGRGYIQYF.

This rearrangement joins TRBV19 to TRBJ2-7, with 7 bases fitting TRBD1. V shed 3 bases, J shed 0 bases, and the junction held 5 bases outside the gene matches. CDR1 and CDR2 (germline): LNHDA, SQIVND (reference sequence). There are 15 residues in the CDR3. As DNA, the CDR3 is TGTGCCAGTAGTATTCGGGACAGCGGCTCCTACGAGCAGTACTTC. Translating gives CASSIRDSGSYEQYF.

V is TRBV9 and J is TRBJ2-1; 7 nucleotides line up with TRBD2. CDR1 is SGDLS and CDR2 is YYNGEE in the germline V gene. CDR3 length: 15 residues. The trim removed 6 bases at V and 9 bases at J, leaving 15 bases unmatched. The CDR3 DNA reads TGTGCCAGCAACGAACTAGGGAGGGTAGCGGGTGAGCAGTTCTTC. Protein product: CASNELGRVAGEQFF.

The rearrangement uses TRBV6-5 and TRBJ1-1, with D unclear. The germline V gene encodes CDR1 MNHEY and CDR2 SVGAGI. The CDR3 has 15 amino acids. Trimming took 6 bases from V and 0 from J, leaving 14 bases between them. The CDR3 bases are TGTGCCAGCAGCCACAGCTATCCAATGAACACTGAAGCTTTCTTT. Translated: CASSHSYPMNTEAFF.

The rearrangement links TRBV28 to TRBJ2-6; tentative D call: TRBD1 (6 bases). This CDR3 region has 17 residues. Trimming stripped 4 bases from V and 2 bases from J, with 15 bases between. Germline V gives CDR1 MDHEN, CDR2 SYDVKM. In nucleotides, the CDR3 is TGTGCCAGCAGTTCAAACACAGGGACCCCTGGGGCCAACGTCCTGACTTTC. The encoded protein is CASSSNTGTPGANVLTF.

In DNA, the CDR3 is TGTGCCAGCACCCGACCGGGAGCCGTTCCCTGGAGCTACACCTTC. This codes for CASTRPGAVPWSYTF. This chain links TRBV28 with TRBJ1-2; D is undetermined. The CDR3 covers 15 residues. Per germline, CDR1 MDHEN and CDR2 SYDVKM. Between the trimmed V and J ends, which lost 7 bases and 9 bases, there was a span of 24 bases.

CDR3 residues: CATAAGGNGYTF. CDR3 nucleotides: TGTGCCACCGCGGCGGGGGGTAATGGCTACACCTTC. The genes are TRBV19 and TRBJ1-2; a possible D gene is TRBD1 (5 bases). This CDR3 region has 12 residues. Deletions cut 10 bases from V and 6 bases from J, with 15 bases between. Germline V gives CDR1 LNHDA, CDR2 SQIVND (reference sequence). The whole variable domain, filled in from reference TRBV19 and TRBJ1-2, reads DGGITQSPKYLFRKEGQNVTLSCEQNLNHDAMYWYRQDPGQGLRLIYYSQIVNDFQKGDIAEGYSVSREKKESFPLTVTSAQKNPTAFYLCATAAGGNGYTFGSGTRLTVV.

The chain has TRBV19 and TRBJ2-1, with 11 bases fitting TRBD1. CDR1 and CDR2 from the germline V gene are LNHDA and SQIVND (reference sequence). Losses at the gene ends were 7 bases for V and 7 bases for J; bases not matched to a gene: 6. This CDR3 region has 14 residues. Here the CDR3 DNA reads TGTGCCAGTACCAGGACAGGGGGCGGGAATGAGCAGTTCTTC. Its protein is CASTRTGGGNEQFF. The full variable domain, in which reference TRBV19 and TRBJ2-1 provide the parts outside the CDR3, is DGGITQSPKYLFRKEGQNVTLSCEQNLNHDAMYWYRQDPGQGLRLIYYSQIVNDFQKGDIAEGYSVSREKKESFPLTVTSAQKNPTAFYLCASTRTGGGNEQFFGPGTRLTVL.

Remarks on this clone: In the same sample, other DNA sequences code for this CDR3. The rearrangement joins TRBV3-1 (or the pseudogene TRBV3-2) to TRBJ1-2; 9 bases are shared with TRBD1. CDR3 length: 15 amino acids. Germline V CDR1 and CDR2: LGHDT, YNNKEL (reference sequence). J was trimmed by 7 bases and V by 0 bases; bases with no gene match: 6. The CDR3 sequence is CASSQDLTGGRGYTF. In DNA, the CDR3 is TGTGCCAGCAGCCAAGATCTAACAGGGGGCCGTGGCTACACCTTC.

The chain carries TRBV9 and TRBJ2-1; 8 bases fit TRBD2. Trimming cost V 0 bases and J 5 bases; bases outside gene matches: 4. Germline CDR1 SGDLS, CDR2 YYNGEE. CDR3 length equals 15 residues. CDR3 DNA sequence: TGTGCCAGCAGCGTAGCGGCGGGGGGTCACAATGAGCAGTTCTTC. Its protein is CASSVAAGGHNEQFF.

The CDR3 protein is CASILRGGPDEKLFF. In DNA, the CDR3 is TGTGCCAGCATCCTCCGGGGGGGGCCGGATGAAAAACTGTTTTTT. This chain joins TRBV28 and TRBJ1-4, with D possibly being TRBD1 (6 bases). The germline V gene encodes CDR1 MDHEN and CDR2 SYDVKM. V was pared by 7 bases and J by 6 bases, with 18 bases between. The CDR3 is 15 residues long.

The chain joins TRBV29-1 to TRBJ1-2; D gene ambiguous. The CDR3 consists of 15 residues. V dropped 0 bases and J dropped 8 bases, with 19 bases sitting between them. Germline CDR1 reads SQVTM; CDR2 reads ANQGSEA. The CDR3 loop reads CSVEDLDGYSRGYTF. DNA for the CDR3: TGCAGCGTTGAAGATCTTGACGGATACTCTAGGGGCTACACCTTC.

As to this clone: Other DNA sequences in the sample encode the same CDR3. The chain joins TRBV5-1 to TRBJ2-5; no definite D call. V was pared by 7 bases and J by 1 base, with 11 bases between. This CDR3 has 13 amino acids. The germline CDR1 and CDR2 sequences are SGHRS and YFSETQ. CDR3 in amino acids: CASRQVSQETQYF. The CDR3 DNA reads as TGCGCCAGCCGTCAGGTCAGCCAAGAGACCCAGTACTTC.

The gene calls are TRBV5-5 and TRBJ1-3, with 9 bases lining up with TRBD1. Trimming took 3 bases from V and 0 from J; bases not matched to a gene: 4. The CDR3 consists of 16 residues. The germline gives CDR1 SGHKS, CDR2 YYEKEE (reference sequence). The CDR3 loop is CASSWLTGGSGNTIYF. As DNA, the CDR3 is TGTGCCAGCAGCTGGTTGACAGGGGGCTCTGGAAACACCATATATTTT.

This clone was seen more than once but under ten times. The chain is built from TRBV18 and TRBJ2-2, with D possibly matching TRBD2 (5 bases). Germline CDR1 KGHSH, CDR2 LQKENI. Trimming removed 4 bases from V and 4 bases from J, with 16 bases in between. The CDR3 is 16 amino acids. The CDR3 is CASSLTGVASTGELFF. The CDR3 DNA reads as TGTGCCAGCTCACTGACCGGGGTAGCGTCCACCGGGGAGCTGTTTTTT.

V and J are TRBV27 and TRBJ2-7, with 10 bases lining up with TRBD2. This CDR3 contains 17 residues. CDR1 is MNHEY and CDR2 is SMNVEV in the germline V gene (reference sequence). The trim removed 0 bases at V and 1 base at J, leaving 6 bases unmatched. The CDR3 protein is CASSLSGLAPVSYEQYF. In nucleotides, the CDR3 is TGTGCCAGCAGTTTATCGGGACTAGCGCCCGTATCCTACGAGCAGTACTTC.

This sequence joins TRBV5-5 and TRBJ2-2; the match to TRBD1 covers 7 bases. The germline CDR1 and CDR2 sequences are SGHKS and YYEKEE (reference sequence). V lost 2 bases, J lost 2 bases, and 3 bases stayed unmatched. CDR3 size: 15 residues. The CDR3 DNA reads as TGTGCCAGCAGCTTCCGGGACAGAAACACCGGGGAGCTGTTTTTT. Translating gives CASSFRDRNTGELFF. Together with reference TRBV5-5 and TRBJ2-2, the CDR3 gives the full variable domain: DAGVTQSPTHLIKTRGQQVTLRCSPISGHKSVSWYQQVLGQGPQFIFQYYEKEERGRGNFPDRFSARQFPNYSSELNVNALLLGDSALYLCASSFRDRNTGELFFGEGSRLTVL.

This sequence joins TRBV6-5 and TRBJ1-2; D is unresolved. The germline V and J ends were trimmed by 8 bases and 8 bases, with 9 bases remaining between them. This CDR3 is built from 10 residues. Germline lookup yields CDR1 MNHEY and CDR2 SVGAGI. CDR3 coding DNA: TGTGCCAGCGGGCTTGGGGGCTACACCTTC. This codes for CASGLGGYTF.

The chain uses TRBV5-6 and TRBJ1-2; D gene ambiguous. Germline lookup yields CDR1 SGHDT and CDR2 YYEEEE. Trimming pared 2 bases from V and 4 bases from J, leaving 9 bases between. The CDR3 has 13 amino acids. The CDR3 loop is CASSLGRLYGYTF. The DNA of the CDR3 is TGTGCCAGCAGCTTAGGCAGACTCTATGGCTACACCTTC. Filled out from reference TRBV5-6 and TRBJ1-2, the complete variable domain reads DAGVTQSPTHLIKTRGQQVTLRCSPKSGHDTVSWYQQALGQGPQFIFQYYEEEERQRGNFPDRFSGHQFPNYSSELNVNALLLGDSALYLCASSLGRLYGYTFGSGTRLTVV.

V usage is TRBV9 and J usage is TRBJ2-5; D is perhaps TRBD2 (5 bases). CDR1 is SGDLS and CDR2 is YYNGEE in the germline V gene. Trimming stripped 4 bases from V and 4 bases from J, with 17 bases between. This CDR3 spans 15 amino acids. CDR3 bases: TGTGCCAGCAGCTTTAAGCGGCCCCTTGGAGAGACCCAGTACTTC. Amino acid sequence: CASSFKRPLGETQYF.

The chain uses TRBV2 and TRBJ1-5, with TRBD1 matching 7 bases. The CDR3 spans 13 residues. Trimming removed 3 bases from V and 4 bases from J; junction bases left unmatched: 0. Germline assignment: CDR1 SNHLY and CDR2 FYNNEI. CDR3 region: CASSEGQNQPQHF. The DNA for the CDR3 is TGTGCCAGCAGTGAGGGACAGAATCAGCCCCAGCATTTT.

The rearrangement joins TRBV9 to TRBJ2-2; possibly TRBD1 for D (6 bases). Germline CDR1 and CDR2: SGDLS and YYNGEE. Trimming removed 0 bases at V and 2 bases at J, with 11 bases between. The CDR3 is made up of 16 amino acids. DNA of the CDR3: TGTGCCAGCAGCGTAGACAGGGCCAGTAACACCGGGGAGCTGTTTTTT. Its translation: CASSVDRASNTGELFF.

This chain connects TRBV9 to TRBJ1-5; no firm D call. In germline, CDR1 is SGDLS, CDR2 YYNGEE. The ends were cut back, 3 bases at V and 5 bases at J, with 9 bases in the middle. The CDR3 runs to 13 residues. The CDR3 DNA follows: TGTGCCAGCAGCGGAGGTGAGGATCAGCCCCAGCATTTT. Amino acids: CASSGGEDQPQHF.

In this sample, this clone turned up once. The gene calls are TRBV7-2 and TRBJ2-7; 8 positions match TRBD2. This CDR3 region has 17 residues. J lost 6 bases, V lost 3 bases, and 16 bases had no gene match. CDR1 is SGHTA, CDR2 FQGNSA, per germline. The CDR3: CASSLGLGAGGVSEQYF. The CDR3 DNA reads TGTGCCAGCAGCTTGGGGCTGGGTGCGGGGGGCGTCAGCGAGCAGTACTTC.

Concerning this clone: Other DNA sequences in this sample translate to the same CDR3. The CDR3 sequence: CASSLQGYEQYF. CDR3 bases: TGCGCCAGCAGCTTACAGGGGTACGAGCAGTACTTC. The rearrangement uses TRBV5-1 and TRBJ2-7; 7 nucleotides line up with TRBD1. Per germline, CDR1 SGHRS and CDR2 YFSETQ. After removal of 2 bases from V and 4 bases from J, the junction contained 0 bases not matched to a gene. The CDR3 has 12 residues.

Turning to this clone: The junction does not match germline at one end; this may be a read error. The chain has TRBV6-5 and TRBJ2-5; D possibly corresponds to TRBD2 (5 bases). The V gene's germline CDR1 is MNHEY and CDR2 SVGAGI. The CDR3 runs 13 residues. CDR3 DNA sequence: TGTGCCAGCAGGAGGGCCCCCCAAGGGACCCAGTACTTC. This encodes CASRRAPQGTQYF.

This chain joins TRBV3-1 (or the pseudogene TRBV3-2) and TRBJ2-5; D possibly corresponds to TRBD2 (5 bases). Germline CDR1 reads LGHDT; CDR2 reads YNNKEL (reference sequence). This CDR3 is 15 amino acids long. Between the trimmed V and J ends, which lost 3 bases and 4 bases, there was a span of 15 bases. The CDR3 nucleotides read TGTGCCAGCAGCCAGTCTGTCGGGGTGGGAGAGACCCAGTACTTC. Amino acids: CASSQSVGVGETQYF.